This entry is about one TCR beta chain. The PCR used 60 V beta and 13 J beta primers. Libraries were prepared by immunoSEQ multiplex PCR; TCRdb keeps only in-frame clonotypes and omits some of them. This table has some 70,000 clones, approximately 81% appearing once. Germline V gives CDR1 PRHDT, CDR2 FYEKMQ (reference sequence). Trimming removed 7 bases from V and 6 bases from J; junction bases left unmatched: 11. The CDR3 consists of 16 residues. This sample was included in a study of glioma-infiltrating T cells after dendritic cell vaccination. Only patients with spare fresh-frozen tumor and over two years of follow-up were included. PBMC were collected before vaccination, two weeks after the third vaccination, and at progression.

The chain has TRBV13 and TRBJ2-2; 10 nucleotides align to TRBD1. This specimen was blood, taken before dendritic cell vaccination. The receptor's source is a human donor with glioblastoma. CDR3 region: CASTPGGTGEPGELFF. In DNA, the CDR3 is TGTGCCAGCACCCCAGGGGGGACAGGGGAACCCGGGGAGCTGTTTTTT.